A single sample gave rise to the 9 T cell receptor beta chains below, sequenced in a study of shared clonotypes between healthy human individuals. Only in-frame clones appear in the TCRdb table, and some are missing; sequencing was by immunoSEQ multiplex PCR. The profile shows under 750,000 clones, roughly 72% of them singletons. The source material was memory CD4+ T cells sorted from blood. Subset: CD45RA-negative fraction. The receptors were gathered from a woman aged 25 to 39 in good health.

V usage is TRBV5-6 and J usage is TRBJ2-7, with D possibly matching TRBD1 (6 bases). CDR3 length: 16 residues. Trimming cost V 1 base and J 5 bases, with 19 bases left between them. The germline V gene encodes CDR1 SGHDT and CDR2 YYEEEE. This chain's CDR3 is CASSLRGSRGRDEQYF. The DNA of the CDR3 is TGTGCCAGCAGCTTGAGGGGGTCCCGGGGACGGGACGAGCAGTACTTC.

V usage is TRBV19 and J usage is TRBJ2-7; 7 bases are shared with TRBD1. Germline V CDR1 and CDR2: LNHDA, SQIVND (reference sequence). V lost 3 bases to trimming and J lost 5 bases; unmatched junction nucleotides: 4. The CDR3 loop spans 13 amino acids. The CDR3 loop reads CASSMDRYDEQYF. The CDR3 nucleotides read TGTGCCAGTAGTATGGACAGGTATGACGAGCAGTACTTC.

V is TRBV7-3 and J is TRBJ2-7; no reliable D call. CDR1 is SGHTA, CDR2 FQGTGA, per germline. CDR3 length: 13 amino acids. Trimming removed 5 bases from V and 5 bases from J, with 13 bases in between. The CDR3 loop is CASSPPRVDEQYF. The CDR3 DNA reads TGTGCCAGCAGCCCCCCGCGAGTTGACGAGCAGTACTTC.

The chain carries TRBV25-1 and TRBJ2-1; unclear D gene. Trimming removed 7 bases at V and 6 bases at J, with 10 bases between. CDR3 length equals 12 residues. Per germline, CDR1 MGHDK and CDR2 SYGVNS. CDR3 sequence reads: CASTGPGNEQFF. The CDR3 DNA reads TGTGCCAGCACCGGACCCGGCAATGAGCAGTTCTTC.

V and J are TRBV30 and TRBJ2-5, with D possibly matching TRBD2 (6 bases). CDR3 length equals 13 residues. V dropped 5 bases and J dropped 9 bases, with 19 bases sitting between them. Germline CDR1 GTSNPN, CDR2 SVGIG (reference sequence). The CDR3 is CAWDNLAPRAQYF. The CDR3 nucleotides are TGTGCCTGGGACAACCTAGCGCCCAGGGCCCAGTACTTC.

This clone was observed once. This chain's CDR3 is CASSFRQVVDYEQYF. DNA of the CDR3: TGTGCCAGCAGCTTCCGGCAGGTTGTGGACTACGAGCAGTACTTC. The rearrangement joins TRBV11-2 to TRBJ2-7; D uncertain. CDR1 and CDR2 from the germline V gene are SGHAT and FQNNGV. The CDR3 consists of 15 residues. The ends were cut back, 3 bases at V and 3 bases at J, with 15 bases in the middle.

The genes are TRBV11-2 and TRBJ1-3; possible D gene TRBD1, 5 bases. The germline V gene encodes CDR1 SGHAT and CDR2 FQNNGV. The CDR3 is made up of 15 amino acids. Between the trimmed V and J ends, which lost 5 bases and 4 bases, there was a span of 15 bases. The CDR3 DNA reads as TGTGCCAGCAGCCCCTATCAGGGTTCAGGAAACACCATATATTTT. Protein sequence: CASSPYQGSGNTIYF.

This clone was counted only a few times. The chain joins TRBV27 to TRBJ2-3, with 9 nucleotides matching TRBD2. This CDR3 is built from 16 residues. In germline, CDR1 is MNHEY, CDR2 SMNVEV (reference sequence). J gave up 6 bases and V 6 bases, and 13 bases lay outside the gene matches. CDR3 DNA sequence: TGTGCCAGCAGGGGCCTAGGCGGGAGGGCCACGGATACGCAGTATTTT. It codes for CASRGLGGRATDTQYF.

This rearrangement joins TRBV10-3 to TRBJ2-2; D is possibly TRBD1 (6 bases). Germline loops: CDR1 ENHRY, CDR2 SYGVKD. Deletions cut 3 bases from V and 4 bases from J, with 12 bases between. The CDR3 runs to 15 residues. The CDR3 coding sequence is TGTGCCATCAGTGAATTGGGGGCTGGCACCGGGGAGCTGTTTTTT. Its translation: CAISELGAGTGELFF.